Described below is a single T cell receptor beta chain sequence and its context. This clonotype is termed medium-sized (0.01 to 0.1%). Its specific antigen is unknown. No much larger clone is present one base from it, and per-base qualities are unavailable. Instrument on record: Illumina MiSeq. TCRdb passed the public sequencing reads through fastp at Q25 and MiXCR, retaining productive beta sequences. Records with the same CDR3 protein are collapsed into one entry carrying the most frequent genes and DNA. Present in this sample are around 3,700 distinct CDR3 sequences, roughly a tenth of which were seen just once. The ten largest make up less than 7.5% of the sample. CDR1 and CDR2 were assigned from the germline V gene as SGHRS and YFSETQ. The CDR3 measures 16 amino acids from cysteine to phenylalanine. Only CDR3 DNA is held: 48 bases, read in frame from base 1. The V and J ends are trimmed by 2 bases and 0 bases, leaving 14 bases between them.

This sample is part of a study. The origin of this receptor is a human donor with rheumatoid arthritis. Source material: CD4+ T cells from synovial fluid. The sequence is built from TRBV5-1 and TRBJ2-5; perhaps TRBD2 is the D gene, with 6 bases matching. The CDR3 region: CASSFVGGEHQETQYF. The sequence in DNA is TGCGCCAGCAGCTTTGTGGGGGGTGAACACCAAGAGACCCAGTACTTC.